The 18 T cell receptor beta chains below come from one sample, sequenced in a study of early T cells in non-severe SARS-CoV-2 infection. One entry per CDR3 protein results from TCRdb running MiXCR on the 5' RACE reads. This table holds 100,000 to 150,000 distinct CDR3 sequences, 15% found once. The source material was whole blood. These receptors were obtained from an adult who was a healthcare worker with PCR-confirmed SARS-CoV-2 infection or an uninfected control (not recorded which).

This rearrangement joins TRBV5-1 to TRBJ2-2; possible D gene TRBD1, 6 bases. The V gene lost 4 bases and the J gene lost 9 bases, with 16 bases spanning the gap. The length of the CDR3 is 14 residues. Germline V gives CDR1 SGHRS, CDR2 YFSETQ. DNA for the CDR3: TGCGCCAGCAGCCGATCCGGGACAACGAGGGAGCTGTTTTTT. As protein: CASSRSGTTRELFF.

The genes are TRBV27 and TRBJ1-1; D is possibly TRBD1 (5 bases). Trimming pared 2 bases from V and 5 bases from J, leaving 9 bases between. This CDR3 spans 13 amino acids. Germline CDR1 and CDR2: MNHEY and SMNVEV (reference sequence). The DNA of the CDR3 is TGTGCCAGCAGTTTACCAGGGAGGACTGAAGCTTTCTTT. This gives the protein CASSLPGRTEAFF.

This clonotype showed up many times. The chain combines TRBV7-7 with TRBJ2-7; D is possibly TRBD1 or TRBD2 (5 bases each). CDR1 is SSHAT, CDR2 FNYEAQ, per germline (reference sequence). V gave up 2 bases and J gave up 4 bases, with 15 bases separating them. The CDR3 sequence is 15 residues long. The CDR3 sequence: CASSLLFRWGYEQYF. The CDR3 region has the DNA TGTGCCAGCAGCTTACTCTTCCGTTGGGGGTACGAGCAGTACTTC.

This clonotype was seen a few times. This chain connects TRBV3-1 to TRBJ1-3, with TRBD1 as a possible D gene (5 bases). Germline CDR1 is LGHDT and CDR2 is YNNKEL (reference sequence). V was trimmed by 7 bases and J by 1 base, leaving 11 bases between them. CDR3 length: 14 amino acids. The CDR3 here is CASIDRGSGNTIYF. The CDR3 coding sequence is TGTGCCAGCATCGACAGAGGGTCTGGAAACACCATATATTTT.

This clonotype was recorded a few times. The chain recombines TRBV6-6 with TRBJ2-7; D is undetermined. V lost 0 bases and J 0 bases, leaving 9 bases between the germline ends. This CDR3 comprises 15 residues. Germline CDR1 and CDR2: MNHNY and SVGAGI (reference sequence). CDR3 in amino acids: CASSYSGESSYEQYF. CDR3 in DNA: TGTGCCAGCAGTTACTCGGGCGAGAGCTCCTACGAGCAGTACTTC.

On this clonotype: The junction differs from germline at one of its ends, possibly a read error. The chain combines TRBV5-4 with TRBJ2-2; D is uncertain. The length of the CDR3 is 15 residues. Germline lookup yields CDR1 SGHNT and CDR2 YYREEE (reference sequence). The CDR3 is CASSLGASKTGELFF. Here the CDR3 DNA reads TGTGCCAGCAGCTTGGGGGCTTCGAAAACCGGGGAGCTGTTTTTT.

In this sample, this clonotype turned up a few times. CDR3 in amino acids: CASSPVAVAGGRSDTQYF. The CDR3 DNA sequence: TGTGCCAGCAGCCCGGTCGCGGTAGCGGGGGGGCGTTCCGATACGCAGTATTTT. V and J are TRBV7-3 and TRBJ2-3; TRBD2 agrees at 11 bases. The CDR3 sequence is 18 residues long. J lost 6 bases, V lost 5 bases, and 16 bases had no gene match. CDR1 SGHTA and CDR2 FQGTGA come from the germline V gene.

This clonotype occurred a few times. The chain has TRBV7-9 and TRBJ2-2; D unclear. V was cut by 1 base and J by 2 bases, with 8 bases left in between. Germline lookup yields CDR1 SEHNR and CDR2 FQNEAQ (reference sequence). The CDR3 is 15 residues long. The CDR3 sequence is CASSLVLPNTGELFF. The CDR3 DNA sequence: TGTGCCAGCAGCTTAGTACTCCCCAACACCGGGGAGCTGTTTTTT.

The chain links TRBV7-2 to TRBJ2-1, with 8 bases that match TRBD2. There are 14 residues in the CDR3. V lost 6 bases, J lost 5 bases, and 6 bases stayed unmatched. Germline V gene lookup returns CDR1 SGHTA and CDR2 FQGNSA. The chain's CDR3 is CASRTGLADNEQFF. For the CDR3, the DNA is TGTGCCAGCAGGACTGGACTAGCAGACAATGAGCAGTTCTTC.

The genes are TRBV21-1 and TRBJ2-2; TRBD2 reflects the table's D call only, with no check against the DNA. TRBV21-1 is designated a pseudogene. There are 17 residues in the CDR3. The CDR3 sequence is CASSKRLAGGSTGELFF. In nucleotides, the CDR3 is TGTGCCAGCAGCAAACGGCTAGCGGGGGGATCCACCGGGGAGCTGTTTTTT.

This clonotype has a handful of counts. The CDR3 protein is CASSPFIAGAEETQYF. The DNA for the CDR3 is TGTGCCAGCTCACCATTTATAGCGGGGGCCGAAGAGACCCAGTACTTC. The V call is TRBV18, the J call TRBJ2-5, with TRBD2 identical over 9 bases. V lost 2 bases to trimming and J lost 3 bases; unmatched junction nucleotides: 7. CDR1 is KGHSH and CDR2 is LQKENI in the germline V gene. The CDR3 runs 16 residues.

This clonotype occurred many times. J is TRBJ1-4 and V is TRBV7-9; no firm D call. The CDR3 covers 14 residues. Germline CDR1 is SEHNR and CDR2 is FQNEAQ (reference sequence). The V gene lost 5 bases and the J gene lost 5 bases, with 12 bases spanning the gap. The CDR3 reads CASSPGGRNEKLFF. The CDR3 DNA reads TGTGCCAGCAGCCCAGGAGGGAGGAATGAAAAACTGTTTTTT.

The J gene is TRBJ1-5, the V gene TRBV30, with a weak D call TRBD1 (6 bases). V was clipped by 1 base and J by 5 bases, with 6 bases between them. CDR1 and CDR2 from the germline V gene are GTSNPN and SVGIG (reference sequence). The CDR3 runs 12 residues. The CDR3 DNA reads as TGTGCCTGGAGTGCAGGGGATCAGCCCCAGCATTTT. Protein: CAWSAGDQPQHF.

This chain uses TRBV6-5 with TRBJ2-2; perhaps TRBD1 as D (6 bases). V dropped 10 bases and J dropped 5 bases, with 20 bases sitting between them. CDR1 is MNHEY and CDR2 is SVGAGI in the germline V gene. This CDR3 region has 15 residues. As DNA, the CDR3 is TGTGCCACCCGATTTCGCCAGGGGTGGACCGGGGAGCTGTTTTTT. Protein: CATRFRQGWTGELFF.

A word on this clonotype: An end of the junction differs from the germline gene, which may be a read error. The V call is TRBV3-1, the J call TRBJ1-2; 7 bases align to TRBD1. CDR3 length: 13 amino acids. CDR1 and CDR2 (germline): LGHDT, YNNKEL (reference sequence). The DNA for the CDR3 is TGTGCCAGCAGCCCACGAGAAGGGGGGACAGCCAGCTTC. Translation gives CASSPREGGTASF.

In its sample, this clonotype was seen a few times. V is TRBV7-9 and J is TRBJ2-5; D is unresolved. The CDR3 has 12 residues. From germline, CDR1 is SEHNR and CDR2 FQNEAQ (reference sequence). V lost 4 bases and J lost 7, with 10 bases in between. Written as DNA, the CDR3 is TGTGCCAGCAGCTCGACACCCCGGACCCAGTACTTC. Its translation: CASSSTPRTQYF. Together with reference TRBV7-9 and TRBJ2-5, the CDR3 gives the full variable domain: DTGVSQNPRHKITKRGQNVTFRCDPISEHNRLYWYRQTLGQGPEFLTYFQNEAQLEKSRLLSDRFSAERPKGSFSTLEIQRTEQGDSAMYLCASSSTPRTQYFGPGTRLLVL.

This chain connects TRBV12-3 or TRBV12-4 to TRBJ2-5; TRBD1 might be the D (6 bases). V was cut by 2 bases and J by 7 bases, with 8 bases left in between. The CDR3 has 12 amino acids. The DNA for the CDR3 is TGTGCCAGCAGTTTACCCAGGGGGACCCAGTACTTC. Protein: CASSLPRGTQYF.

This clonotype was seen a handful of times. The chain uses TRBV29-1 and TRBJ1-5, with 9 bases that match TRBD1. With V trimmed by 7 bases and J by 1 base, 5 bases remained unmatched. CDR1 and CDR2 (germline): SQVTM, ANQGSEA. The CDR3 covers 14 residues. As DNA, the CDR3 is TGCAGCGCTAGACAGGGGGACAGCAATCAGCCCCAGCATTTT. Protein sequence: CSARQGDSNQPQHF.